This T cell receptor (beta chain) was identified during a study of CD8 T cells in ankylosing spondylitis. The junction had 6 bases not matched to a gene; V was cut back by 5 bases and J by 2 bases. The CDR3 is 14 amino acids. Using its own MiXCR run on the 5' RACE reads, TCRdb lists one record per CDR3 protein. Of about 130,000 distinct CDR3 sequences listed, about 13% are singletons. Findings of the study overall: Disease-linked clones had a CD8+ phenotype and relatively low frequency in peripheral blood.

This clonotype was recorded at least ten times. The antigen is unknown. What was sequenced was blood, either unsorted or a sorted T cell fraction (not recorded which). This TCR was sampled from a female donor with ankylosing spondylitis or in good health (not recorded which). The rearrangement uses TRBV12-3 or TRBV12-4 and TRBJ2-7, with TRBD1 matching 7 bases. The DNA for the CDR3 is TGTGCCAGCAGTCTTCGGACAGGAACCTACGAGCAGTACTTC. Its translation: CASSLRTGTYEQYF.